The 28 T cell receptor beta chains given below trace back to one sample, sequenced in a study of OX40 agonist ivuxolimab in advanced cancers. The table came from immunoSEQ multiplex PCR; TCRdb's copy has only in-frame clones and leaves some out. The sample contains 100,000 or so clones, approximately 90% of which appear only once. The sample here was CD4+ or CD8+ T cells sorted from blood, taken in a trial of the OX40 agonist ivuxolimab. The receptors originated from an adult with an advanced solid tumor such as melanoma, head and neck, liver or kidney cancer.

The chain has TRBV2 and TRBJ1-5, with 9 bases identical to TRBD1. In germline, CDR1 is SNHLY, CDR2 FYNNEI. The length of the CDR3 is 14 residues. V shed 6 bases and J 8 bases; nucleotides not matched to a gene: 8. DNA for the CDR3: TGTGCCAGCAGCGGAAGGACAGGGGACGAGCCCCAGCATTTT. Its protein product is CASSGRTGDEPQHF.

The chain uses TRBV5-4 and TRBJ1-1; D possibly corresponds to TRBD1 (5 bases). V lost 0 bases and J 5 bases, leaving 17 bases between the germline ends. Germline V gives CDR1 SGHNT, CDR2 YYREEE (reference sequence). The CDR3 has 16 amino acids. CDR3 sequence (DNA): TGTGCCAGCAGCTTGGGGCCCCGTGGGGGGGAAACTGAAGCTTTCTTT. Translated: CASSLGPRGGETEAFF.

The chain uses TRBV15 and TRBJ2-7; D unresolved. CDR1 is LNHNV and CDR2 is YYDKDF in the germline V gene (reference sequence). Trimming removed 5 bases from V and 3 bases from J, with 5 bases in between. The CDR3 is 11 amino acids. CDR3 bases: TGTGCCACCAGCGAAGGCTACGAGCAGTACTTC. As protein: CATSEGYEQYF.

This clone is a singleton in its sample. The rearrangement links TRBV25-1 to TRBJ2-1; D is perhaps TRBD2 (6 bases). Germline V CDR1 and CDR2: MGHDK, SYGVNS. CDR3 length: 13 amino acids. Trimming took off 7 bases at V and 0 bases at J, with 7 bases between the two ends. CDR3 sequence reads: CASTAGSYNEQFF. The CDR3 DNA follows: TGTGCCAGCACAGCGGGCTCCTACAATGAGCAGTTCTTC.

The chain is built from TRBV25-1 and TRBJ1-4, with D perhaps matching TRBD1 (5 bases). V lost 6 bases and J lost 7, with 12 bases in between. There are 13 residues in the CDR3. The germline V gene encodes CDR1 MGHDK and CDR2 SYGVNS. The CDR3 loop reads CASRRGGVEKLFF. CDR3 coding DNA: TGTGCCAGCAGGAGGGGTGGGGTTGAAAAACTGTTTTTT.

This clone was detected only once. This chain joins TRBV9 and TRBJ2-1; TRBD2 matches at 8 bases. The CDR3 length is 14 residues. Germline lookup yields CDR1 SGDLS and CDR2 YYNGEE. J lost 8 bases, V lost 3 bases, and 7 bases had no gene match. CDR3 protein: CASSAGLVGDEQFF. The CDR3 region has the DNA TGTGCCAGCAGCGCGGGACTAGTGGGCGATGAGCAGTTCTTC.

The CDR3 is CASSHEGAKNIQYF. CDR3 nucleotide sequence: TGCGCCAGCAGTCATGAAGGGGCCAAAAACATTCAGTACTTC. The chain employs TRBV23-1 and TRBJ2-4, with unresolved D. TRBV23-1 is an open reading frame whose function is uncertain. The CDR3 is 14 amino acids. V gave up 3 bases and J gave up 1 base, with 7 bases separating them.

J is TRBJ1-3 and V is TRBV30; no clear D gene. The V end lost 0 bases, the J end lost 0 bases, and 15 bases lay between the germline ends. The CDR3 sequence is 17 residues long. From germline, CDR1 is GTSNPN and CDR2 SVGIG (reference sequence). CDR3 sequence reads: CAWSVPGAVSSGNTIYF. The CDR3 nucleotides are TGTGCCTGGAGTGTACCGGGTGCGGTGAGCTCTGGAAACACCATATATTTT. The full variable domain, completed using reference TRBV30 and TRBJ1-3, is SQTIHQWPATLVQPVGSPLSLECTVEGTSNPNLYWYRQAAGRGLQLLFYSVGIGQISSEVPQNLSASRPQDRQFILSSKKLLLSDSGFYLCAWSVPGAVSSGNTIYFGEGSWLTVV.

This clone was counted between two and nine times. The chain uses TRBV28 and TRBJ2-1; D remains unclear. Trimming stripped 8 bases from V and 0 bases from J, with 11 bases between. CDR1 MDHEN and CDR2 SYDVKM come from the germline V gene. The CDR3 sequence is 14 residues long. In DNA form, the CDR3 reads TGTGCCAGCGCTAGTTTAGGCTCCTACAATGAGCAGTTCTTC. Its protein product is CASASLGSYNEQFF.

This clone occurred once. One junction end does not reproduce the germline sequence, and a read error may be involved. The CDR3 loop is CASSLIGAEKEF. CDR3 bases: TGTGCCAGCAGTTTAATCGGAGCAGAGAAGGAGTTT. The V call is TRBV28, the J call TRBJ1-1; D gene unclear. Germline lookup yields CDR1 MDHEN and CDR2 SYDVKM. The CDR3 loop spans 12 amino acids.

The chain combines TRBV28 with TRBJ2-7, with 10 bases matching TRBD2. With V trimmed by 5 bases and J by 4 bases, 5 bases remained unmatched. The CDR3 contains 14 residues. Germline CDR1 reads MDHEN; CDR2 reads SYDVKM. CDR3 sequence: CASSQREGLYEQYF. The CDR3 nucleotides are TGTGCCAGCAGTCAGCGGGAGGGGCTGTACGAGCAGTACTTC.

The chain recombines TRBV7-2 with TRBJ2-7, with 9 bases identical to TRBD1. V dropped 4 bases and J dropped 5; count of bases not matched to a gene: 12. Germline V lookup: CDR1 SGHTA, CDR2 FQGNSA. The CDR3 covers 16 residues. In DNA, the CDR3 is TGTGCCAGCAGCTGGCCTCCGGGACAGGGCCCTAACGAGCAGTACTTC. It specifies CASSWPPGQGPNEQYF.

V and J are TRBV27 and TRBJ1-3, with D possibly TRBD1 on 5 matching bases. Between the trimmed V and J ends, which lost 0 bases and 3 bases, there was a span of 6 bases. This CDR3 is 14 amino acids long. CDR1 MNHEY and CDR2 SMNVEV come from the germline V gene (reference sequence). CDR3 loop: CASSLSGLGNTIYF. DNA for the CDR3: TGTGCCAGCAGTTTATCGGGGCTTGGAAACACCATATATTTT.

The V call is TRBV2, the J call TRBJ2-2; D perhaps matches TRBD1 (6 bases). Germline V CDR1 and CDR2: SNHLY, FYNNEI. The germline V and J ends were trimmed by 8 bases and 13 bases, with 14 bases remaining between them. The CDR3 runs to 11 residues. The CDR3 nucleotides read TGTGCCAGCCGAGGGGGAAGGTCGCTGTTTTTT. Residues: CASRGGRSLFF.

The chain employs TRBV7-3 and TRBJ2-1; the match to TRBD2 covers 7 bases. CDR3 length: 14 residues. Germline trimming cut 3 bases from V and 6 bases from J; bases unmatched to any gene: 5. CDR1 is SGHTA, CDR2 FQGTGA, per germline. CDR3 sequence: CASSFGGGGNEQFF. CDR3 nucleotide sequence: TGTGCCAGCAGCTTTGGCGGGGGAGGCAATGAGCAGTTCTTC.

The chain has TRBV6-1 and TRBJ2-7; D is possibly TRBD1 or TRBD2 (6 bases each). V was trimmed by 10 bases and J by 2 bases, leaving 21 bases between them. Germline V gives CDR1 MNHNS, CDR2 SASEGT. This CDR3 comprises 15 residues. The CDR3 here is CATHFEGEVTYEQYF. The DNA of the CDR3 is TGTGCCACCCATTTTGAGGGGGAGGTGACCTACGAGCAGTACTTC.

The chain links TRBV6-6 to TRBJ1-3; D may be TRBD1 (6 bases). The CDR3 has 14 amino acids. V dropped 8 bases and J dropped 0 bases, with 11 bases sitting between them. CDR1 MNHNY and CDR2 SVGAGI come from the germline V gene (reference sequence). The CDR3 loop reads CASRGGSSGNTIYF. For the CDR3, the DNA is TGTGCCAGCCGAGGGGGTAGCTCTGGAAACACCATATATTTT.

This chain joins TRBV9 and TRBJ2-5, with TRBD2 identical over 13 bases. The CDR3 has 15 residues. After removal of 3 bases from V and 4 bases from J, the junction contained 3 bases not matched to a gene. Per germline, CDR1 SGDLS and CDR2 YYNGEE. CDR3 residues: CASSAWTSGRETQYF. In DNA form, the CDR3 reads TGTGCCAGCAGCGCCTGGACTAGCGGGAGAGAGACCCAGTACTTC.

The chain joins TRBV2 to TRBJ1-5; 7 nucleotides agree with TRBD1. This CDR3 has 14 residues. With 4 bases clipped from V and 3 bases from J, the junction kept 3 bases outside the gene matches. CDR1 SNHLY and CDR2 FYNNEI come from the germline V gene. CDR3 coding DNA: TGTGCCAGCAGTGGGACAGGAGACAATCAGCCCCAGCATTTT. This gives the protein CASSGTGDNQPQHF.

The chain uses TRBV5-4 and TRBJ2-6, with a tentative D call TRBD2 (7 bases). The CDR3 extends over 18 amino acids. CDR1 and CDR2 (germline): SGHNT, YYREEE (reference sequence). V lost 4 bases to trimming and J lost 4 bases, with 21 bases between them. This CDR3 reads CASSPPGGLGSGANVLTF. In DNA, the CDR3 is TGTGCCAGCAGCCCCCCCGGGGGGCTGGGGTCGGGGGCCAACGTCCTGACTTTC.

The chain is built from TRBV7-8 and TRBJ1-1, with TRBD1 as a possible D gene (5 bases). Looked up from germline, CDR1 is SGHVS and CDR2 is FQNEAQ. The V and J ends lost 6 bases and 7 bases respectively, with 24 bases between them. The CDR3 loop spans 16 amino acids. The CDR3 here is CASRNPSGTSGFEAFF. DNA of the CDR3: TGTGCCAGCAGGAACCCATCGGGGACCTCCGGGTTTGAAGCTTTCTTT. Full variable domain (remainder filled in from reference TRBV7-8 and TRBJ1-1): GAGVSQSPRYKVAKRGQDVALRCDPISGHVSLFWYQQALGQGPEFLTYFQNEAQLDKSGLPSDRFFAERPEGSVSTLKIQRTQQEDSAVYLCASRNPSGTSGFEAFFGQGTRLTVV.

This chain joins TRBV28 and TRBJ1-2; D might be TRBD1 (6 bases). V was clipped by 3 bases and J by 5 bases, with 10 bases between them. This CDR3 comprises 13 residues. Per germline, CDR1 MDHEN and CDR2 SYDVKM. CDR3 nucleotide sequence: TGTGCCAGCAGTTTCACAGGGAGGTATGGCTACACCTTC. As protein: CASSFTGRYGYTF.

The rearrangement uses TRBV29-1 and TRBJ1-2; possible D gene TRBD1, 5 bases. The CDR3 is 12 residues long. V lost 1 base and J lost 2, with 5 bases in between. Germline CDR1 and CDR2: SQVTM and ANQGSEA. As DNA, the CDR3 is TGCAGCGTTGAAGGGACAAACTATGGCTACACCTTC. Translation: CSVEGTNYGYTF.

This chain uses TRBV6-1 with TRBJ2-7, with 10 nucleotides matching TRBD1. The CDR3 runs to 15 residues. The germline V gene has CDR1 MNHNS and CDR2 SASEGT. With V trimmed by 1 base and J by 2 bases, 2 bases remained unmatched. Here the CDR3 reads CASSEVGTGAYEQYF. The CDR3 region has the DNA TGTGCCAGCAGTGAAGTTGGGACAGGGGCCTACGAGCAGTACTTC.

This chain uses TRBV7-2 with TRBJ2-1; TRBD2 agrees at 10 bases. CDR1 SGHTA and CDR2 FQGNSA come from the germline V gene. The V gene end was trimmed by 5 bases and the J gene end by 3 bases; junction bases not matched to a gene: 10. The CDR3 totals 17 residues. The CDR3 DNA reads as TGTGCCAGCAGCCAAGGTCCCCTAGCGGGAGTCTACAATGAGCAGTTCTTC. It is translated as CASSQGPLAGVYNEQFF.

Here the CDR3 DNA reads TGCGCCAGCAGGGGACTAGATCAAGAGACCCAGTACTTC. Its protein product is CASRGLDQETQYF. The genes are TRBV5-1 and TRBJ2-5, with 8 nucleotides matching TRBD2. With V trimmed by 5 bases and J by 2 bases, 2 bases remained unmatched. CDR3 length: 13 residues. The germline CDR1 and CDR2 sequences are SGHRS and YFSETQ.

J is TRBJ1-3 and V is TRBV7-2; D perhaps matches TRBD1 (5 bases). From germline, CDR1 is SGHTA and CDR2 FQGNSA. The CDR3 is 13 residues long. V was trimmed by 6 bases and J by 3 bases, leaving 9 bases between them. The CDR3 nucleotides are TGTGCCAGCAGGACGGGGGGTGGAAACACCATATATTTT. Translated: CASRTGGGNTIYF.

This chain links TRBV5-1 with TRBJ2-2; tentative D call: TRBD1 (6 bases). The CDR3 consists of 16 residues. Trimming cost V 3 bases and J 6 bases, with 18 bases left between them. Looked up from germline, CDR1 is SGHRS and CDR2 is YFSETQ. CDR3 bases: TGCGCCAGCAGCTCGAATGGCGCAGGGGTCCCCGGGGAGCTGTTTTTT. Translating gives CASSSNGAGVPGELFF.